The entry below gives a single T cell receptor (beta chain) sequence along with its context. Its recognized antigen is unknown. The input lacks base qualities; no much larger clone sits a single base away. Inclusive of the bounding cysteine and phenylalanine, the CDR3 is 13 residues long. The sequence is cut down to CDR3 DNA, 39 bases in frame from base 1. V lost 3 bases and J lost 2 bases; the stretch between them is 5 bases long. CDR1 MGHRA and CDR2 YSYEKL are derived from the germline V gene. The data stem from a study of cytomegalovirus exposure and HLA in healthy donors (TCRdb year 2017). For the wider study: A later analysis indicated that the 120 validation repertoires were generated on the platform also employed for the approximately 670 repertoires of the first cohort. To predict cytomegalovirus infection status, the study brought together high-throughput TCR immunosequencing, statistical association of individual TCRs with disease status, and machine learning. The study aimed to test whether signatures of past pathogen exposure could be identified by cataloging public T cell receptors. In addition to the first cohort of about 650 subjects, a separate validation cohort of approximately 130 different subjects was used. Study-level results and caveats: It was suggested by the authors that the approach could potentially be generalized to other disease states and immunological phenotypes. The study gave a list of under 200 TCR beta chains associated with cytomegalovirus. A later analysis found that TCRs clustered in the first cohort also tended to co-occur in the 120 or so validation repertoires, with approximately 94% of cluster scores above 0. A later analysis lacked HLA typing for the validation cohort, so it scored co-occurrence in that cohort across all 110 or so repertoires. The classifier was reported to diagnose cytomegalovirus status with high specificity and sensitivity in both the original cohort and the validation cohort. In vitro tests confirmed that a few of the cytomegalovirus-associated TCR beta chains recognize cytomegalovirus antigens. While some public TCRs were present in many individuals, most TCR sequences turned up only very rarely across donors.

Donors formed part of the validation cohort, which comprised 120 subjects and was distinct from the first cohort of 666 subjects. Library construction relied on the immunoSEQ multiplex PCR assay. Concerning the study's data processing: A statistical classification framework was developed to diagnose cytomegalovirus status using the catalog of TCR beta chain sequences. TCRdb's version of the immuneACCESS table is confined to in-frame rearrangements and falls short of the full clone set. An unresolved V gene accounts for under half of the shortfall where checked; the remainder is of unknown origin. D and trimming come from the DNA, and the V and J calls and clone size come from that table. This sample lists approximately 150,000 clones; roughly 84% were detected once. The ten biggest clones cover more than 8.5% of the sample.

Rearrangement joined TRBV4-1 to TRBJ2-1; the D segment cannot be called with confidence. Material: PBMCs. The TCR sequence derives from a man aged 25-40 years in good health and CMV-seropositive. The CDR3 has the sequence CASSQRAYNEQFF. At the DNA level, the sequence is TGCGCCAGCAGCCAGCGAGCCTACAATGAGCAGTTCTTC.